What follows are 20 T cell receptor beta chains derived from one specimen sequenced in a study of shared clonotypes between healthy human individuals (dated by TCRdb to 2020 to 2021). Receptor amplification or capture employed the immunoSEQ multiplex PCR assay. This immuneACCESS table, as held by TCRdb, lists in-frame sequences with V and J called but not all clones. Of the missing ones, under half trace to an unresolved V gene in checked studies; the others have no known cause. The sample table records about 2.5 million clones; roughly 90% of these occur just once. The top ten clonotypes cover 0.3% to 0.45% of the sample. Input material: naive CD4+ T cells from PBMCs. The sample's cell subset or site label is to be understood as: CD45RA+ positively selected. The receptors shown here come from a man aged 18 to 29 in good health. Some clones in this sample may be carry-over from other donors' samples.

This chain joins TRBV11-2 and TRBJ2-1; 9 bases map to TRBD1. The germline V gene has CDR1 SGHAT and CDR2 FQNNGV. J lost 7 bases, V lost 5 bases, and 6 bases had no gene match. This CDR3 spans 14 amino acids. CDR3 region: CASSRDRVTNEQFF. The CDR3 DNA is TGTGCCAGCAGCCGGGACAGGGTAACGAATGAGCAGTTCTTC.

This clone was found once. V is TRBV28 and J is TRBJ1-5; 8 positions match TRBD1. V dropped 5 bases and J dropped 2; count of bases not matched to a gene: 11. The CDR3 runs 17 residues. CDR1 and CDR2 from the germline V gene are MDHEN and SYDVKM. The CDR3 here is CASSPRTGFRGNQPQHF. CDR3 bases: TGTGCCAGCAGTCCACGGACAGGGTTCCGTGGCAATCAGCCCCAGCATTTT.

This clone was detected once. For the CDR3, the DNA is TGTGCCAGCACCGAAAAAGGGGACCGATACACCGGGGAGCTGTTTTTT. The encoded protein is CASTEKGDRYTGELFF. The J gene is TRBJ2-2, the V gene TRBV7-2; D may match TRBD1 or TRBD2 (5 bases each). The germline CDR1 and CDR2 sequences are SGHTA and FQGNSA. The V end was cut by 7 bases, the J end by 3 bases, with 18 bases between. This CDR3 has 16 amino acids.

V usage is TRBV28 and J usage is TRBJ2-7; maybe TRBD2 (6 bases). The CDR3 covers 16 residues. V lost 4 bases, J lost 5 bases, and 21 bases lay in between. Germline V gene lookup returns CDR1 MDHEN and CDR2 SYDVKM. As DNA, the CDR3 is TGTGCCAGCAGTTCGACTAGTCCCGGGAGCCACGACGAGCAGTACTTC. Its protein is CASSSTSPGSHDEQYF.

This chain joins TRBV9 and TRBJ2-2; D gene uncertain. The germline CDR1 and CDR2 sequences are SGDLS and YYNGEE. CDR3 length equals 13 residues. V lost 0 bases to trimming and J lost 7 bases, with 7 bases between them. The CDR3, as DNA: TGTGCCAGCAGCGTAGTGGCAGGCGGGGAGCTGTTTTTT. It encodes CASSVVAGGELFF.

The chain is built from TRBV5-1 and TRBJ2-1, with 7 bases matching TRBD2. Per the germline V gene, CDR1 is SGHRS and CDR2 is YFSETQ. V lost 4 bases to trimming and J lost 5 bases; unmatched junction nucleotides: 6. CDR3 length: 14 amino acids. DNA for the CDR3: TGCGCCAGCAGCCCGGGACTAAACGACAATGAGCAGTTCTTC. Amino acids: CASSPGLNDNEQFF.

The chain carries TRBV18 and TRBJ1-2; D is possibly TRBD1 (5 bases). Per germline, CDR1 KGHSH and CDR2 LQKENI. The CDR3 runs to 15 residues. V lost 3 bases and J lost 4, with 15 bases in between. The CDR3 DNA sequence: TGTGCCAGCTCACCGACACAGGACCCGGGCTATGGCTACACCTTC. It encodes CASSPTQDPGYGYTF.

The chain is built from TRBV6-4 and TRBJ2-1; either TRBD1 or TRBD2 may fit D (5 bases each). This CDR3 contains 14 residues. Germline V gene data show CDR1 as MRHNA and CDR2 as SNTAGT. Trimming left V 3 bases short and J 5 bases short, with 11 bases between. The CDR3 loop reads CASSESWGNNEQFF. In DNA form, the CDR3 reads TGTGCCAGCAGTGAGTCGTGGGGGAACAATGAGCAGTTCTTC.

The rearrangement uses TRBV14 and TRBJ1-1; D might be TRBD1 (6 bases). The CDR3 extends over 18 amino acids. V shed 8 bases and J shed 1 base, with 26 bases lying between them. CDR1 and CDR2 from the germline V gene are SGHDN and FVKESK. Here the CDR3 reads CASAPRSLRRGANTEAFF. In nucleotides, the CDR3 is TGTGCCAGCGCGCCGCGTTCGTTGAGACGGGGGGCGAACACTGAAGCTTTCTTT. The variable domain in full, completed from reference TRBV14 and TRBJ1-1, reads EAGVTQFPSHSVIEKGQTVTLRCDPISGHDNLYWYRRVMGKEIKFLLHFVKESKQDESGMPNNRFLAERTGGTYSTLKVQPAELEDSGVYFCASAPRSLRRGANTEAFFGQGTRLTVV.

The chain carries TRBV23-1 and TRBJ1-1, with D perhaps matching TRBD1 (6 bases). TRBV23-1 falls under the ORF class, with uncertain function. Trimming removed 2 bases from V and 0 bases from J, with 28 bases in between. CDR3 length: 21 amino acids. This chain's CDR3 is CASSQTIPRQAMGLMNTEAFF. The CDR3 bases are TGCGCCAGCAGTCAAACCATCCCCCGACAGGCTATGGGTTTGATGAACACTGAAGCTTTCTTT.

This chain uses TRBV7-2 with TRBJ2-3; D gene ambiguous. The CDR3 runs 14 residues. Germline V lookup: CDR1 SGHTA, CDR2 FQGNSA. V lost 1 base to trimming and J lost 6 bases, with 11 bases between them. CDR3 nucleotide sequence: TGTGCCAGCAGCTTAGAATCCCAGGTGGATACGCAGTATTTT. Translation gives CASSLESQVDTQYF.

CDR3 nucleotides: TGTGCCAGCAGCGTAGGTGGGGGCACGGGAAACACCATATATTTT. This translates into CASSVGGGTGNTIYF. The rearrangement links TRBV9 to TRBJ1-3; D possibly corresponds to TRBD1 (6 bases). CDR3 length: 15 residues. Germline CDR1 and CDR2: SGDLS and YYNGEE. The V gene lost 0 bases and the J gene lost 4 bases, with 11 bases spanning the gap.

As concerns this clone: Other DNA sequences in this specimen translate into the identical CDR3. This rearrangement joins TRBV18 to TRBJ2-7; 10 bases are shared with TRBD2. Germline V gives CDR1 KGHSH, CDR2 LQKENI. J gave up 0 bases and V 2 bases, and 1 base lay outside the gene matches. The CDR3 extends over 15 amino acids. The CDR3 DNA reads TGTGCCAGCTCACCATCTAGCGGGAGCTCCTACGAGCAGTACTTC. Its protein is CASSPSSGSSYEQYF.

This clone has just one count. The chain uses TRBV28 and TRBJ2-3; D might be TRBD2 (5 bases). Trimming took off 6 bases at V and 4 bases at J, with 14 bases between the two ends. The germline V gene encodes CDR1 MDHEN and CDR2 SYDVKM. The length of the CDR3 is 14 residues. CDR3 DNA: TGTGCCAGCAGCTGGACTCAGAACGCAGATACGCAGTATTTT. Translating gives CASSWTQNADTQYF.

V is TRBV29-1 and J is TRBJ2-7; 10 nucleotides line up with TRBD1. The CDR3 covers 15 residues. Germline V gene data show CDR1 as SQVTM and CDR2 as ANQGSEA. V was clipped by 6 bases and J by 3 bases; unmatched bases: 11. CDR3 residues: CSVDIGTGDGYEQYF. CDR3 DNA: TGCAGCGTGGACATCGGGACAGGGGACGGCTACGAGCAGTACTTC.

V is TRBV28 and J is TRBJ1-5, with D hard to call. The ends were cut back, 4 bases at V and 0 bases at J, with 7 bases in the middle. The CDR3 length is 14 residues. The germline gives CDR1 MDHEN, CDR2 SYDVKM. DNA of the CDR3: TGTGCCAGCAGTTCCTCTTATAGCAATCAGCCCCAGCATTTT. Protein product: CASSSSYSNQPQHF.

This sequence joins TRBV9 and TRBJ1-1, with no clear D. Per germline, CDR1 SGDLS and CDR2 YYNGEE. The V and J ends lost 0 bases and 9 bases respectively, with 12 bases between them. The length of the CDR3 is 13 residues. The CDR3 is CASSVAALSQAFF. CDR3 nucleotides: TGTGCCAGCAGCGTAGCGGCCCTTTCCCAAGCTTTCTTT.

As to this clone: Other nucleotide sequences from this sample produce the same CDR3. The chain recombines TRBV5-1 with TRBJ1-1; 7 bases map to TRBD1. Germline V CDR1 and CDR2: SGHRS, YFSETQ. The CDR3 is 13 residues long. Trimming removed 4 bases from V and 5 bases from J; junction bases left unmatched: 5. The CDR3 sequence is CASSQQGNTEAFF. For the CDR3, the DNA is TGCGCCAGCAGCCAACAGGGGAATACTGAAGCTTTCTTT. The full variable domain, with the rest looked up from reference TRBV5-1 and TRBJ1-1, is KAGVTQTPRYLIKTRGQQVTLSCSPISGHRSVSWYQQTPGQGLQFLFEYFSETQRNKGNFPGRFSGRQFSNSRSEMNVSTLELGDSALYLCASSQQGNTEAFFGQGTRLTVV.

The chain employs TRBV30 and TRBJ1-2, with D possibly TRBD1 on 6 matching bases. This CDR3 has 14 residues. The germline V gene encodes CDR1 GTSNPN and CDR2 SVGIG (reference sequence). V was pared by 3 bases and J by 4 bases, with 15 bases between. CDR3 region: CAWRWGGGGYGYTF. In nucleotides, the CDR3 is TGTGCCTGGAGATGGGGAGGGGGAGGCTATGGCTACACCTTC. Filled out from reference TRBV30 and TRBJ1-2, the complete variable domain reads SQTIHQWPATLVQPVGSPLSLECTVEGTSNPNLYWYRQAAGRGLQLLFYSVGIGQISSEVPQNLSASRPQDRQFILSSKKLLLSDSGFYLCAWRWGGGGYGYTFGSGTRLTVV.

The J gene is TRBJ1-1, the V gene TRBV29-1; tentative D call: TRBD1 (6 bases). V was shortened by 4 bases and J by 3 bases, with 15 bases between the two germline ends. CDR3 size: 14 residues. Looked up from germline, CDR1 is SQVTM and CDR2 is ANQGSEA. CDR3 sequence reads: CSVGLFRGDTEAFF. CDR3 nucleotides: TGCAGCGTTGGATTGTTTAGGGGGGACACTGAAGCTTTCTTT. Full variable domain (missing parts from reference TRBV29-1 and TRBJ1-1): SAVISQKPSRDICQRGTSLTIQCQVDSQVTMMFWYRQQPGQSLTLIATANQGSEATYESGFVIDKFPISRPNLTFSTLTVSNMSPEDSSIYLCSVGLFRGDTEAFFGQGTRLTVV.